This T cell receptor beta chain was documented in a study of Graves' ophthalmopathy and Graves' hyperthyroidism. Study-wide points: The 13-signature model separated ophthalmopathy from stable hyperthyroidism at almost 90% sensitivity and roughly 80% specificity. Among thyroid clonotypes expanded above 0.001 frequency, most also appeared in blood. Ophthalmopathy progression predictions by the model showed 72% to 80% specificity and approximately 67% sensitivity.

Hyperthyroidism was new, under 2 months, in patients aged 18 to 65. This clonotype appeared a few times. Its antigen remains unidentified. RNA transcripts were the template, and TCR beta CDR3 regions were amplified from them. First-round RT-PCR employed HTBI primers, with a second-round multiplex PCR after it. TCRdb ran MiXCR on the multiplex PCR reads and lists one entry per CDR3 protein. The data hold around 590,000 distinct CDR3 sequences, with less than 40% observed a single time. The origin of this receptor is an adult man with Graves' hyperthyroidism. Material for sequencing was peripheral blood or thyroid tissue (not recorded which).

CDR3 protein: CASQESGGNTIYF. The CDR3 DNA reads as TGTGCCAGCCAGGAATCGGGTGGAAACACCATATATTTT. This sequence joins TRBV28 and TRBJ1-3; no firm D call. This CDR3 is 13 amino acids long. Germline V gene sequence: CDR1 MDHEN, CDR2 SYDVKM. V lost 8 bases and J lost 3, with 11 bases in between.